Included here is one T cell receptor (beta chain) sequence, with context. The germline CDR1 and CDR2 sequences are LNHNV and YYDKDF (reference sequence). Trimming cost V 4 bases and J 1 base, with 15 bases left between them. There are 16 residues in the CDR3. The sample is drawn from a study of T cell changes during pregnancy in multiple sclerosis. Assay used: immunoSEQ multiplex PCR; TCRdb lists only in-frame clones, some missing. The sample shows tens of thousands of clones, approximately 94% of them seen only once. This sequence originates from a female donor with multiple sclerosis, enrolled in a pregnancy study. The chain links TRBV15 to TRBJ2-3; perhaps TRBD2 as D (6 bases). The source material was CD4+ T cells from peripheral blood mononuclear cells, sampled in the second trimester of pregnancy. CDR3 in amino acids: CATSTGGGLGTDTQYF. CDR3 bases: TGTGCCACCAGCACCGGGGGAGGTTTGGGCACAGATACGCAGTATTTT.